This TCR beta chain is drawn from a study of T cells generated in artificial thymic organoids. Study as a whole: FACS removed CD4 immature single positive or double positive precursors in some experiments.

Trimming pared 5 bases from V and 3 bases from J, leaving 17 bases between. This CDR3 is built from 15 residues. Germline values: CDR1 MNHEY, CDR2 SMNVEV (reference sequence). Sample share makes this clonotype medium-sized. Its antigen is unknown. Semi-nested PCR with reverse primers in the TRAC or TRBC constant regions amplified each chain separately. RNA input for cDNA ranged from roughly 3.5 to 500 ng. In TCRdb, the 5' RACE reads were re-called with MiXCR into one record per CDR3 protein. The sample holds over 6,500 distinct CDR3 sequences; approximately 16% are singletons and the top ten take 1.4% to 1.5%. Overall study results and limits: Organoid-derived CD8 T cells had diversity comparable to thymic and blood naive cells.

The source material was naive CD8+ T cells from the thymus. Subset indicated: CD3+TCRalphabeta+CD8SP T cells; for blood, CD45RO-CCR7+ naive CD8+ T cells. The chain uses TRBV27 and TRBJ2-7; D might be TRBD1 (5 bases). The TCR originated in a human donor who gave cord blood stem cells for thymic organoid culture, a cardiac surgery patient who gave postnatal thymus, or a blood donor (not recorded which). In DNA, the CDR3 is TGTGCCAGCAGTGCGATAGGGGATACCTACTACGAGCAGTACTTC. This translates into CASSAIGDTYYEQYF.